This T cell receptor (beta chain) was identified during a study of T cell responses to AZD1222 COVID-19 vaccine. Germline V gives CDR1 SGHRS, CDR2 YFSETQ. Losses at the gene ends were 0 bases for V and 7 bases for J; bases not matched to a gene: 9. The CDR3 runs to 16 residues. Sequencing used immunoSEQ multiplex PCR; TCRdb keeps in-frame clones, though not all of them. The sample holds around 150,000 clones, roughly 90% seen once. Overall study results and limits: Baseline seropositivity occurred in only 5 to 7 AZD1222 recipients. Vaccination with two AZD1222 doses was followed by a rise in Spike-specific TCR breadth and depth. Of spike-specific TCRs, nearly half reportedly target regions left unmutated in variants.

Turning to this clone: Its antigen is not known.

This receptor was identified in an adult who received the AZD1222 COVID-19 vaccine. The rearrangement links TRBV5-1 to TRBJ2-1, with 8 bases aligning to TRBD1. The input for sequencing was peripheral blood, taken 28 days after the second AZD1222 dose. The CDR3 DNA reads TGCGCCAGCAGCTTGGACAGGGGGGTGGTCGTGAATGAGCAGTTCTTC. Residues: CASSLDRGVVVNEQFF. The entire variable domain, with the rest obtained from reference TRBV5-1 and TRBJ2-1, is as follows: KAGVTQTPRYLIKTRGQQVTLSCSPISGHRSVSWYQQTPGQGLQFLFEYFSETQRNKGNFPGRFSGRQFSNSRSEMNVSTLELGDSALYLCASSLDRGVVVNEQFFGPGTRLTVL.